This TCR beta chain was recovered during a study of blood T cell repertoires in COVID-19 (dated by TCRdb to the early 2020s). Notes on the research overall: Collaborator samples came from the United States, Italy and Spain and covered acute and convalescent phases of COVID-19. The prospective study material was composed of cDNA or gDNA derived from T cells, B-cell-depleted T cells, or PBMCs. Deeply sampled blood TCRbeta repertoires from subjects exposed to, actively infected with, or recovered from COVID-19 were included in the dataset. A freely available public database, intended as a resource for researchers studying the immune response to SARS-CoV-2, is where the repertoires were released. Samples were obtained from the ongoing ImmuneRACE study (first 160 participants) and from about 1,300 subjects provided by 6 global collaborators. Sample metadata almost always included a de-identified subject ID, COVID-19 status, age in years and sex. Where available, HLA class I and class II types were taken from metadata supplied by the sample provider and were not determined by assay-based typing. Results the study describes overall, beyond this receptor: Clinical and demographic metadata were provided uncurated, with the amount varying by source and participant.

Regarding this clone: Its antigen is unknown. Base quality data are lacking; no much larger clone is found one base away.

Based on the germline V gene (reference sequence), the CDR1 and CDR2 sequences are MNHEY and SMNVEV. There are 18 amino acids in the CDR3, from cysteine to phenylalanine inclusive. The entry retains the CDR3 DNA only, 54 bases that are in frame from base 1. The germline V and J ends show losses of 6 bases and 5 bases respectively, and no gene match explains 16 bases of the junction. TCRbeta CDR3 regions were amplified from genomic DNA by means of the immunoSEQ Assay, a bias-controlled multiplex PCR. On the study's bioinformatics: The number of nucleated cells in each sample was estimated from the amplification of reference gene primers within the assay. Sequence reads were collapsed and filtered to measure the absolute abundance of every unique TCRbeta CDR3 rearrangement. Productive Simpson clonality was computed per sample as the square root of Simpson's diversity index over productive rearrangements. TCRdb took this table from immuneACCESS and kept in-frame rearrangements with V and J called. Such tables lack part of the clones; where checked against another copy, unresolved V genes explain under half of the gap, and the rest is unexplained. The DNA was the basis for D and trimming; V, J and clone size are from that table. This sample holds 200,000 to 300,000 clones; roughly 82% were observed only once. 4% to 5% of the sample goes to the ten largest clones.

The collaborating institutions used their own protocols to collect whole blood in K2EDTA tubes. Collaborator samples were shipped for TCRbeta analysis as frozen whole blood, isolated PBMCs, or DNA extracted from either sample type. This sequence was found in a woman aged 70-85 years with acute or convalescent COVID-19. The source material was peripheral blood. The V gene is TRBV27 and the J gene is TRBJ2-2; TRBD1 fits 9 bases in the junction. The bases are TGTGCCAGCAGAAGGGACAGGGCACACCACAGGGGGACCGGGGAGCTGTTTTTT. It encodes CASRRDRAHHRGTGELFF.